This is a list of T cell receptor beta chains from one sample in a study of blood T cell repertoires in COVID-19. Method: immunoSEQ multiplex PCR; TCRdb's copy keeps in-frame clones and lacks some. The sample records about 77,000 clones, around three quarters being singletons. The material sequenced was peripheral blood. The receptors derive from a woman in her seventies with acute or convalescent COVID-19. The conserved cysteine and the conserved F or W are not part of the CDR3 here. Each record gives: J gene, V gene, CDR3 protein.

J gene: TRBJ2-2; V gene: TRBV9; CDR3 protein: ASSGGLASTGELF
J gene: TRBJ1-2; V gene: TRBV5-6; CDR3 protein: ASSLVGDRGYGYT
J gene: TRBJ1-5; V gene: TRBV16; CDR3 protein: ASSQDRNQPQH
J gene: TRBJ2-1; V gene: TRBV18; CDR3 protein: ASSPPVLRGRQF
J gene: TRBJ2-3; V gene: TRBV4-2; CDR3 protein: ASSQDRTDTQY
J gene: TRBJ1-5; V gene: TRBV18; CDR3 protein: ASSPPGGNQPQH
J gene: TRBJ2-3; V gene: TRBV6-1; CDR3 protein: ASSEVIDTQY
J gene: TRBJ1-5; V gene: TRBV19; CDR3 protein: ASLISGTDNQPQH
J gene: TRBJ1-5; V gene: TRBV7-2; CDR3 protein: ASSPQGGVNNQPQH
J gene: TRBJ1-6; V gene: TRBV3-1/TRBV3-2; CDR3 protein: ASSQGTGPPLH
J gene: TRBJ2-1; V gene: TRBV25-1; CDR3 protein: ASTVGSGNNEQF
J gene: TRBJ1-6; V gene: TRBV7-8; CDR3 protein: ASSLGGTENSPLH
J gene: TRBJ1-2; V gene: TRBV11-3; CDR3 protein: ASSPGQTSDSYGYT
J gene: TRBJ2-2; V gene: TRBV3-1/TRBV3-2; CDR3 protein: ASSQVPGVVTGELF
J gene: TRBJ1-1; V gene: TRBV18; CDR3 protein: ASSPTGNTEAF
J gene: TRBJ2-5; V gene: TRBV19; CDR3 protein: ASSHPDLKETQY
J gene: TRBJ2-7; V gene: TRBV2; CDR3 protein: ASILYPGQGTYEQY
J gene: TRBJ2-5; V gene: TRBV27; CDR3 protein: ASRPGWAPRGTQY
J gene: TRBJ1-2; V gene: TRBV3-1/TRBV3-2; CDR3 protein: ASSRTAAGDGYT
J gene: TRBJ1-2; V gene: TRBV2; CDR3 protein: ASTPGDYGYT
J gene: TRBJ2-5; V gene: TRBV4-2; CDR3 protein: ASSQEGRPAGQTQY
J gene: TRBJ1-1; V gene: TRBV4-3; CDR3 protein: ASSQADNTEAF
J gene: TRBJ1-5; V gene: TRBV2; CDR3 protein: ASRASTGGRRPQH
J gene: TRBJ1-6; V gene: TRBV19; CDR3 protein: ASSMDQGNSPLH
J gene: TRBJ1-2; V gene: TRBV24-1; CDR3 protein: ATSESGTDGYT
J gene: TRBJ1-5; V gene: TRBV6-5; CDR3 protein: ASRGGETQPQH
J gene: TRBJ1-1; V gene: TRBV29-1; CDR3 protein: SVEDMTGGIFGTEAF
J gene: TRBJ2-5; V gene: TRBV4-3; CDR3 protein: ASSQELAGWETQY
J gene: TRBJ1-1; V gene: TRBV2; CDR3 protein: ASMDSLNTEAF
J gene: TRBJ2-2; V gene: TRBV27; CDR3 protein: ASSSLGTSGGRYTGELF
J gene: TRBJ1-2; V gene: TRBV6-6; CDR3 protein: ASSYSGQGDGYT
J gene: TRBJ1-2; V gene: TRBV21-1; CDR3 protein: ASSKGQGACRIYGYT
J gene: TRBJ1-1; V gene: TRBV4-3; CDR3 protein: ASSQDRKGKAF
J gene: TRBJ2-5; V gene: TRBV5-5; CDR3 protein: ASSSSLRGGQETQY
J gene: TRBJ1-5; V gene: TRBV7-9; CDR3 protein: ASSPPGQGGNQPQH
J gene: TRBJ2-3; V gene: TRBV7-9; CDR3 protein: ASSLGTASGGATDTQY
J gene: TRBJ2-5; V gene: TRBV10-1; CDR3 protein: ASQQGKGQETQY
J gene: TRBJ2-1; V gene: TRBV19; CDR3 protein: ASRRGLAGGHNEQF
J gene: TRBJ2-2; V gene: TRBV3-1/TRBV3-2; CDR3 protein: ASSPRGSANTGELF
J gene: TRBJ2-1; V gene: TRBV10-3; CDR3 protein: AISASPGTSGVTHNEQF
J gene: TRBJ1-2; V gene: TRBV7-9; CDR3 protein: ASSGDRNYGYT
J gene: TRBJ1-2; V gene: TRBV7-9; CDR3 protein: ASSLAGGGYT
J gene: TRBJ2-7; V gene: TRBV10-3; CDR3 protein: AISPGQGYEQY
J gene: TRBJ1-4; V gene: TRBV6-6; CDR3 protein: ASRLTGIANEKLF
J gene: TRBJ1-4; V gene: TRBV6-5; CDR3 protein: ASSYQTGAEKLF
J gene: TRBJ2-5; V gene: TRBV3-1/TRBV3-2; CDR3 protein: ASSQVRTSAGWETQY
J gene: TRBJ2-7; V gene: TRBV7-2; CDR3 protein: ASSLEGGRIIHEQY
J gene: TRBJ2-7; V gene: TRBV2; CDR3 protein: ASSAGGMIYEQY
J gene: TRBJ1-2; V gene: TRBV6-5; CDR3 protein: ASSYYTGSNYGYT
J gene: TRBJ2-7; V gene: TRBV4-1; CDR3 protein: ASSQVPTDRTNSYEQY
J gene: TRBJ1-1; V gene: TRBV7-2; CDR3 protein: ASSPSTNTEAF
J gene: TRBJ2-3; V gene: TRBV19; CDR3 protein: ASSIGSGGVTDTQY